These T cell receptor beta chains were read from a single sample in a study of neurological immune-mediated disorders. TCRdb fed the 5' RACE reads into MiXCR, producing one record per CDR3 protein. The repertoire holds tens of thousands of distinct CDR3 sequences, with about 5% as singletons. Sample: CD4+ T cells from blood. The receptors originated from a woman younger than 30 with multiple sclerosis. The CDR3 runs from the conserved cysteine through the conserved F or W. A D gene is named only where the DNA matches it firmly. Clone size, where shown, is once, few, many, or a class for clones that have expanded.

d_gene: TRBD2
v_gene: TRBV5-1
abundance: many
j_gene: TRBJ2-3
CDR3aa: CASSLGAAGAIDTQYF
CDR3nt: TGCGCCAGCAGCTTGGGGGCAGCGGGGGCAATAGATACGCAGTATTTT

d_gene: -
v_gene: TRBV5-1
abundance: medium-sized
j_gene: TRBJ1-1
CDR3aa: CASSFAPNTEAFF
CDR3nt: TGCGCCAGCAGCTTTGCACCGAACACTGAAGCTTTCTTT

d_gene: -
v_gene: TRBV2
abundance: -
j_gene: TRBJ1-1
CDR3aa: CASSDGTVEAFF
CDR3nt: TGTGCCAGCAGTGATGGTACGGTTGAAGCTTTCTTT

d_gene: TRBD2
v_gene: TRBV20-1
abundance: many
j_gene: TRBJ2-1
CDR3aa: CSAYTSGSYNEQFF
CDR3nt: TGCAGTGCGTATACTAGCGGGAGTTACAATGAGCAGTTCTTC

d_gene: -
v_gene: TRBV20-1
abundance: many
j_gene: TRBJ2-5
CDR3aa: CSASGEETQYF
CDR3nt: TGCAGTGCTAGTGGGGAGGAGACCCAGTACTTC

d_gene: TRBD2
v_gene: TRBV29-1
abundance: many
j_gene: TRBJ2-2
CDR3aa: CSVEGGRRGTGELFF
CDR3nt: TGCAGCGTTGAGGGCGGGAGAAGGGGCACCGGGGAGCTGTTTTTT

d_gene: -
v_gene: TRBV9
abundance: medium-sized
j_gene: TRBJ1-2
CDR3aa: CASSAQGRSNGYTF
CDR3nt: TGTGCCAGCAGCGCTCAGGGAAGGAGTAATGGCTACACCTTC

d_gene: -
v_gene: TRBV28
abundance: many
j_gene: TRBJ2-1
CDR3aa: CASSSGTYNEQFF
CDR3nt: TGTGCCAGCAGTTCGGGTACCTACAATGAGCAGTTCTTC

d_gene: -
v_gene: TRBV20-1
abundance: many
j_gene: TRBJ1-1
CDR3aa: CSARSGVITEAFF
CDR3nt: TGCAGTGCTAGATCAGGGGTTATCACTGAAGCTTTCTTT

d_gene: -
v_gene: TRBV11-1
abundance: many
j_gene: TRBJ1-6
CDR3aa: CATAQELNSPLHF
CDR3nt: TGTGCCACCGCACAGGAGCTTAATTCACCCCTCCACTTT